A selection of T cell receptor beta chains follows, all from one sample in a study of shared T cell receptors in the human thymus. The repertoire was sequenced with immunoSEQ multiplex PCR; TCRdb's copy has only in-frame clones and lacks some. The table includes 700,000 or so clones, approximately 85% detected once. These same records also appear under a second study, on human thymus T cells.

The sample comprised thymocytes. Every receptor here comes from a girl under three years old with a congenital heart defect. Each CDR3 is given with its conserved first and last residue. D genes are given only for firm matches. Part of the rows lack a size; the others show once, few, many or a class for expanded clones.

D,length,J,size,V,DNA,CDR3
NA,16,TRBJ1-2,NA,TRBV7-9,TGTGCCAGCAGCTTACCCATGCCGAGGCCGTACTATGGCTACACCTTC,CASSLPMPRPYYGYTF
NA,13,TRBJ1-3,NA,TRBV5-6,TGTGCCAGCAGCCTCCAGGGGCTCCGGGGGGATTATTTT,CASSLQGLRGDYF
NA,10,TRBJ1-2,NA,TRBV7-2,TGTGCCAGCAGCCTATATGGCTACACCTTC,CASSLYGYTF
NA,15,TRBJ1-6,NA,TRBV28,TGTGCCAGCAGTTTGGAGGGGACCTATAATTCCCCCCTCCACTTT,CASSLEGTYNSPLHF
NA,16,TRBJ2-7,NA,TRBV5-1,TGCGCCAGCAGCAAACAGGATCGGGTGAGCTCCTACGAGCAGTACTTC,CASSKQDRVSSYEQYF
NA,11,TRBJ1-2,NA,TRBV27,TGTGCCAGCAGTGCCGGTTGGGGCTACACCTTC,CASSAGWGYTF
NA,13,TRBJ2-7,NA,TRBV6-1,TGTGCCAGCACCACACTCTTAAGGGAGGAGCAGTACTTC,CASTTLLREEQYF
NA,15,TRBJ1-1,NA,TRBV15,TGTGCCACCAACCTGCAGCACCGAGGTAACACTGAAGCTTTCTTT,CATNLQHRGNTEAFF
NA,16,TRBJ1-5,NA,TRBV28,TGTGCCAGCAGTCCTTCGACAGGTCCTAGCAATCAGCCCCAGCATTTT,CASSPSTGPSNQPQHF
NA,19,TRBJ2-1,NA,TRBV21-1,TGTGCCAGCAGCAAAACCCCAGGTTCGACTAGCGGGGGCGACAATGAGCAGTTCTTC,CASSKTPGSTSGGDNEQFF
TRBD1,13,TRBJ1-6,NA,TRBV5-6,TGTGCCAGCAGTTCCACAGGGGTTTCACCCCTCCACTTT,CASSSTGVSPLHF
NA,15,TRBJ2-6,once,TRBV5-6,TGTGCCAGCAGCCCCTCTTACTCTGGGGCCAACGTCCTGACTTTC,CASSPSYSGANVLTF
TRBD2,19,TRBJ2-2,few,TRBV4-2,TGTGCCAGCAGCCAAGATACCCGGGTTAGCGGGGGGAACACCGGGGAGCTGTTTTTT,CASSQDTRVSGGNTGELFF
NA,11,TRBJ1-5,NA,TRBV11-3,TGTGCCAGCAGCCCAGATCAGCCCCAGCATTTT,CASSPDQPQHF
NA,16,TRBJ1-1,once,TRBV19,TGTGCCAGTAGTGGAGGGGACTCCCGGAGGGGAACTGAAGCTTTCTTT,CASSGGDSRRGTEAFF
NA,15,TRBJ1-5,NA,TRBV5-6,TGTGCCAGCAGCTTGGGGGGCGGCAATTGCCAGCCCCAGCATTTT,CASSLGGGNCQPQHF
TRBD1,19,TRBJ1-5,NA,TRBV4-3,TGCGCCAGCAGCCAAGATCTTCGGACAGGGGGTCTCCCTGATCAGCCCCAGCATTTT,CASSQDLRTGGLPDQPQHF
TRBD2,16,TRBJ2-1,NA,TRBV28,TGTGCCAGCAGATTCCCACGGGGGGGTCCATACAATGAGCAGTTCTTC,CASRFPRGGPYNEQFF
TRBD2,15,TRBJ2-5,NA,TRBV27,TGTGCCAGCAGGCTTCTAGCGGGGGTACAAGAGACCCAGTACTTC,CASRLLAGVQETQYF
TRBD1,14,TRBJ1-2,NA,TRBV9,TGTGCCAGCAGCCCACAGGGGACCCACTATGGCTACACCTTC,CASSPQGTHYGYTF
TRBD1,18,TRBJ1-2,NA,TRBV14,TGTGCCAGCAGCCGCAACTCCCGACAGGGGACTTACCACTATGGCTACACCTTC,CASSRNSRQGTYHYGYTF
NA,13,TRBJ1-2,NA,TRBV7-8,TGTGCCAGCAGCCGTGGGGCCCTAGTAGGCTACACCTTC,CASSRGALVGYTF
NA,12,TRBJ1-5,NA,TRBV28,TGTGCCAGCAGTTCGCTAGGTCAGCCCCAGCATTTT,CASSSLGQPQHF